This is a list of T cell receptor beta chains from one sample in a study of blood T cell repertoires in COVID-19. Sequenced by immunoSEQ multiplex PCR; TCRdb stores in-frame clones only, minus some. The sample records just under 65,000 clones, about 82% being singletons. The sequenced sample was peripheral blood. The receptors derive from a human donor in a cohort sampled during active COVID-19. Each CDR3 is given with its conserved first and last residue. Fields, in order: V gene, J gene, clone size, D gene, CDR3 DNA, CDR3 protein. D genes are given only for firm matches. Expanded clones are given a class, and other clones once, few, many or no size at all.

TRBV6-5	TRBJ2-7	-	TRBD1	TGTGCCAGCAGTCAGAGACAGGGCTACGAGCAGTACTTC	CASSQRQGYEQYF
TRBV7-8	TRBJ1-1	once	-	TGTGCCAGCAGCTTAGTCAGTCTCGGCGGACAGATGAACACTGAAGCTTTCTTT	CASSLVSLGGQMNTEAFF
TRBV28	TRBJ2-7	-	-	TGTGCCAGCAGCTCAGGAGGGATTTTCACCTTCTACGAGCAGTACTTC	CASSSGGIFTFYEQYF
TRBV27	TRBJ2-2	-	-	TGTGCCAGCAGTTTTAGCCAAGTCACCGGGGAGCTGTTTTTT	CASSFSQVTGELFF
TRBV7-2	TRBJ2-5	-	-	TGTGCCAGCAGCAAAGGGGGTCGGGCGGAAGAGACCCAGTACTTC	CASSKGGRAEETQYF
TRBV7-3	TRBJ1-1	-	TRBD1	TGTGCCAGCAGCTTAAGTCAGCTGAGACAGGGGAACACTGAAGCTTTCTTT	CASSLSQLRQGNTEAFF
TRBV6-5	TRBJ2-2	-	TRBD2	TGTGCCAGCAGCCGCCGCGGGGGGCAAAACGGGGAGCTGTTTTTT	CASSRRGGQNGELFF
TRBV7-9	TRBJ2-7	-	-	TGTGCCAGCAGCTTAAATCAGGGAAGCTACGAGCAGTACTTC	CASSLNQGSYEQYF
TRBV7-9	TRBJ1-1	-	-	TGTGCCAGCAGCTTAGGGGGACACCCCCCTATGAACACTGAAGCTTTCTTT	CASSLGGHPPMNTEAFF
TRBV18	TRBJ1-4	-	-	TGTGCCAGCTCACGACTCAGCGGGACCGCCAATGAAAAACTGTTTTTT	CASSRLSGTANEKLFF
TRBV28	TRBJ2-5	once	-	TGTGCCAGCAGCCGATTATATGGGCCCATATCACAAGAGATCCAGTACTTC	CASSRLYGPISQEIQYF
TRBV3-1/TRBV3-2	TRBJ2-3	-	TRBD2	TGTGCCAGCAGCCTCACTAGCGGGGGTACCACAGATACGCAGTATTTT	CASSLTSGGTTDTQYF
TRBV2	TRBJ2-5	-	-	TGTGCCAGCAGTGACAACTCCGCCGCGGGTGAGACCCAGTACTTC	CASSDNSAAGETQYF
TRBV28	TRBJ1-2	few	-	TGTGCCAGCAGTTTGGGGGCCTATGGCTACACCTTC	CASSLGAYGYTF
TRBV2	TRBJ1-1	-	-	TGTGCCGCAAAAACAGGGCTCTCCACTGAAGCTTTCTTT	CAAKTGLSTEAFF
TRBV14	TRBJ1-1	-	-	TGTGCCAGCAGCCCTTTGGGACACCTTGAAGCTTTCTTT	CASSPLGHLEAFF
TRBV2	TRBJ2-7	-	-	TGTGCCAGCAGTGAAGAAGTCAGGGGATACGAGCAGTACTTC	CASSEEVRGYEQYF
TRBV19	TRBJ2-1	-	-	TGTGCCAGTAGGTCAGGACTCGATTACAATGAGCAGTTCTTC	CASRSGLDYNEQFF
TRBV28	TRBJ1-5	-	TRBD1	TGTGCCAGCAGTTTACTAGGGGGCCATCAGCCCCAGCATTTT	CASSLLGGHQPQHF
TRBV3-1/TRBV3-2	TRBJ1-2	-	-	TGTGCCAGCAGCCAAGGGGGCCAAGGCTACACCTTC	CASSQGGQGYTF
TRBV3-1/TRBV3-2	TRBJ2-2	-	-	TGTGCCAGCAGCCAAGAGTCTGTTACCGGGGAGCTGTTTTTT	CASSQESVTGELFF
TRBV30	TRBJ2-1	-	TRBD2	TGTGCCTGGAGGGGAAGCGGGGGGTATAATGAGCAGTTCTTC	CAWRGSGGYNEQFF
TRBV6-5	TRBJ2-4	few	TRBD2	TGTGCCAGCAGGATGACGGGGGGGGACATTCAGTACTTC	CASRMTGGDIQYF
TRBV4-1	TRBJ1-6	-	-	TGCGCCAGCAGCCAAGTAGGGGGGACTACAGGCAATTCACCCCTCCACTTT	CASSQVGGTTGNSPLHF
TRBV5-4	TRBJ2-1	-	TRBD2	TGTGCCAGCAGCTTCGGGGGGGCCGTAGGGAATGAGCAGTTCTTC	CASSFGGAVGNEQFF
TRBV24-1	TRBJ2-1	-	TRBD1	TGTGCCACCAGTGATTTAGGGGGGACAGGGGGCAGGTATGAGCAGTTCTTC	CATSDLGGTGGRYEQFF
TRBV5-4	TRBJ1-4	few	TRBD1	TGTGCCAGCAGCTCACGGACAGGCGAAAAACTGTTTTTT	CASSSRTGEKLFF
TRBV19	TRBJ1-6	-	TRBD1	TGTGCCAGTAGTGGGACAGGGGATAATTCACCCCTCCACTTT	CASSGTGDNSPLHF
TRBV7-2	TRBJ1-2	-	-	TGTGCCAGCAGCCCCCAGGCTACAGCTAACTATGGCTACACCTTC	CASSPQATANYGYTF
TRBV11-2	TRBJ2-6	-	-	TGTGCCAGCAGCCCTAGTTGGTCTGGGGCCAACGTCCTGACTTTC	CASSPSWSGANVLTF
TRBV30	TRBJ1-1	-	TRBD1	TGTGCCTGGAACCAGGGACAGATGAACACTGAAGCTTTCTTT	CAWNQGQMNTEAFF
TRBV30	TRBJ1-2	-	-	TGTGCCTGGAGTGTACGGGATAAGATCTATGGCTACACCTTC	CAWSVRDKIYGYTF
TRBV5-1	TRBJ2-7	-	TRBD2	TGCGCCAGCAGCTCCTCCTGGGGCGGGGGTGAGCAGTACTTC	CASSSSWGGGEQYF
TRBV7-2	TRBJ2-1	-	-	TGTGCCAGCAGCTTTAGACAGAACAATGAGCAGTTCTTC	CASSFRQNNEQFF
TRBV28	TRBJ1-2	-	-	TGTGCCAGCAGTTTGAGGACCGGTCGGGGTGGCTACACCTTC	CASSLRTGRGGYTF
TRBV19	TRBJ2-7	-	TRBD1	TGTGCCAGTAGTAGGGAGGACAGGGTTACCTACGAGCAGTACTTC	CASSREDRVTYEQYF
TRBV7-2	TRBJ2-7	-	TRBD2	TGTGCCAGCAGCTTAGTGGGTAGCGGGGCCTACGAGCAGTACTTC	CASSLVGSGAYEQYF
TRBV7-2	TRBJ2-7	-	-	TGTGCCAGCAGCTTAGGAGGGGGCGAGCAGTACTTC	CASSLGGGEQYF
TRBV24-1	TRBJ2-2	-	TRBD1	TGTGCCACCAGGGACAGGGACACCGGGGAGCTGTTTTTT	CATRDRDTGELFF
TRBV5-1	TRBJ2-7	-	TRBD1	TGCGCCAGCAGCACCGGGACAGGGGGATACGAGCAGTACTTC	CASSTGTGGYEQYF
TRBV18	TRBJ1-6	-	TRBD1	TGTGCCAGCTCACCGGGACAGGGGAGGGACTCACCCCTCCACTTT	CASSPGQGRDSPLHF
TRBV24-1	TRBJ2-1	-	TRBD2	TGTGCCACCAGTAATCCCGGACTAGCGGTTCAGTTCTTC	CATSNPGLAVQFF
TRBV7-6	TRBJ2-7	-	-	TGTGCCAGCAGCCCCGACAGTTTTCCCCAGGAGCAGTACTTC	CASSPDSFPQEQYF
TRBV30	TRBJ1-6	few	-	TGTGCCTGGAGCTGGCTGACAGGCTATAATTCACCCCTCCACTTT	CAWSWLTGYNSPLHF
TRBV15	TRBJ1-2	once	TRBD1	TGTGCCACCAGCAGACCCGGGACAGGGGGCAGCTATGGCTACACCTTC	CATSRPGTGGSYGYTF
TRBV5-6	TRBJ2-7	-	TRBD2	TGTGCCAGCAGCTTGAGGGCTAGCGGGGCAAACTTC	CASSLRASGANF
TRBV7-3	TRBJ2-1	-	TRBD1	TGTGCCAGCAGCTTCCGGGACAGGGGGCTCAATGAGCAGTTCTTC	CASSFRDRGLNEQFF
TRBV2	TRBJ2-3	few	-	TGTGCCAGCAGTGTCGGCTCGCCCGGGGATACGCAGTATTTT	CASSVGSPGDTQYF
TRBV18	TRBJ1-3	-	-	TGTGCCAGCTCCCTGGGAGGCTCTGGAAACACCATATATTTT	CASSLGGSGNTIYF
TRBV5-1	TRBJ1-4	-	-	TGCGCCAGCAGCTTTTCCACAGGGTATAATGAAAAACTGTTTTTT	CASSFSTGYNEKLFF
TRBV19	TRBJ2-2	few	-	TGTGCCAGTAGTATAGATAGTATCTTCGGGATCGGGGAGCTGTTTTTT	CASSIDSIFGIGELFF
TRBV3-1/TRBV3-2	TRBJ1-2	-	TRBD1	TGTGCCAGCAGACTGACAGGGGGCAGATCTAACTATGGCTACACCTTC	CASRLTGGRSNYGYTF
TRBV6-5	TRBJ2-1	-	TRBD1	TGTGCCAGCGGACAGGGAAACCCCTACAATGAGCAGTTCTTC	CASGQGNPYNEQFF
TRBV25-1	TRBJ1-1	-	TRBD1	TGTGCCAGCAGATCACAGGGGTGGGACACTGAAGCTTTCTTT	CASRSQGWDTEAFF
TRBV3-1/TRBV3-2	TRBJ1-2	-	TRBD1	TGTGCCAGCAGCGCGACAGGGGCGATCGACTATGGCTACACCTTC	CASSATGAIDYGYTF
TRBV6-5	TRBJ1-2	-	TRBD1	TGTGCCACTACGGACAGGGAGGGCTATGGCTACACCTTC	CATTDREGYGYTF
TRBV19	TRBJ1-2	-	-	TGTGCCAGTAGTATGGGAGAGTTCGAAGGCTACACCTTC	CASSMGEFEGYTF
TRBV9	TRBJ2-1	-	-	TGTGCCAGCAGCGTGGGCGGGGCTAGCTCCTACAATGAGCAGTTCTTC	CASSVGGASSYNEQFF
TRBV12-5	TRBJ1-2	-	-	TGTGCTAGTGGTTTGGGGGAGCATAACTATGGCTACACCTTC	CASGLGEHNYGYTF